This section outlines one T cell receptor beta chain sequence together with its context. RNA amounts of about 0.5 to 1 ug underwent reverse transcription with random hexamers. The immunoSEQ assay covered 54 Vbeta and 13 Jbeta segments for CDR3. TCRdb passed the immunoSEQ multiplex PCR reads through MiXCR, listing each CDR3 protein once. The sample shows under 200,000 distinct CDR3 sequences, 90% to 96% of them seen only once. These data originate in a study of CD8 T cells in Susac syndrome. Across the study: Treatment status at blood draw for the Susac syndrome patients was therapy-naive, corticosteroids, or intravenous immunoglobulin alone.

The CDR3 totals 16 residues. Germline CDR1 GTSNPN, CDR2 SVGIG (reference sequence). Losses at the gene ends were 0 bases for V and 12 bases for J; bases not matched to a gene: 15. TCR beta was sequenced from blood CD8+ and CD4+ T cells. As judged by recently defined diagnostic criteria, patients with Susac syndrome had definite or probable disease. Sequenced material: CD4+ T cells from PBMCs. This TCR derives from a human donor with Susac syndrome. The V call is TRBV30, the J call TRBJ2-5, with TRBD1 matching 11 bases. CDR3 amino acids: CAWSVLGTGGRSVEYF. The DNA of the CDR3 is TGTGCCTGGAGTGTACTTGGGACAGGGGGTCGTTCCGTAGAGTACTTC.